This T cell receptor (beta chain) originates from a study of cytotoxic CD8 clonotypes in ibrutinib-treated CLL. Profiled with immunoSEQ multiplex PCR; TCRdb holds only in-frame clones, not every one. The table includes hundreds of thousands of clones, roughly 79% detected once. This receptor was obtained from a human donor with chronic lymphocytic leukemia. The starting material was PBMCs, obtained before ibrutinib treatment.

DNA of the CDR3: TGTGCCAGCTCACCACAGACCCCAGATACGCAGTATTTT. Protein sequence: CASSPQTPDTQYF. J is TRBJ2-3 and V is TRBV18; D not resolved. The CDR3 length is 13 residues. CDR1 is KGHSH, CDR2 LQKENI, per germline. Trimming removed 1 base at V and 4 bases at J, with 6 bases between.